This is a list of T cell receptor beta chains from one sample in a study of OX40 agonist ivuxolimab in advanced cancers. Here immunoSEQ multiplex PCR was the method, and the copy in TCRdb shows in-frame clones only, minus some. Of 97,000 or so clones detected, nearly 90% appear once; the ten largest clones hold around 0.15%. The specimen comprised CD4+ or CD8+ T cells sorted from blood, sampled in a trial of the OX40 agonist ivuxolimab. The source is an adult with an advanced solid tumor such as melanoma, head and neck, liver or kidney cancer. Each CDR3 is given with its conserved first and last residue. D genes are given only for firm matches. Clone size appears in some rows only: once, few, many, or a class for an expanded clone.

CDR3: CAWSPLRGYTEAFF
DNA: TGTGCCTGGAGTCCCCTCAGGGGATATACTGAAGCTTTCTTT
size: .
V: TRBV30
J: TRBJ1-1
D: .
length: 14

CDR3: CASARGDEQFF
DNA: TGTGCCAGCGCGCGGGGTGATGAGCAGTTCTTC
size: .
V: TRBV6-5
J: TRBJ2-1
D: .
length: 11

CDR3: CATSRVKGTGGYEQFF
DNA: TGTGCCACCAGCAGAGTGAAGGGGACGGGCGGGTATGAGCAGTTCTTC
size: .
V: TRBV15
J: TRBJ2-1
D: .
length: 16

CDR3: CASSLEGVNTEAFF
DNA: TGTGCCAGCAGCCTGGAGGGAGTGAACACTGAAGCTTTCTTT
size: .
V: TRBV5-4
J: TRBJ1-1
D: .
length: 14

CDR3: CSARLGPEQYF
DNA: TGCAGTGCTAGGCTTGGTCCCGAGCAGTACTTC
size: once
V: TRBV20-1
J: TRBJ2-7
D: .
length: 11

CDR3: CASSLGLRGGTGELFF
DNA: TGTGCCAGCAGCTTAGGTCTCAGGGGGGGAACCGGGGAGCTGTTTTTT
size: .
V: TRBV7-6
J: TRBJ2-2
D: .
length: 16

CDR3: CASSLTGTEQFF
DNA: TGCGCCAGCAGTCTCACCGGGACGGAGCAGTTCTTC
size: .
V: TRBV5-1
J: TRBJ2-1
D: .
length: 12

CDR3: CASSGALLNTIYF
DNA: TGTGCCAGCAGTGGGGCTTTGTTAAACACCATATATTTT
size: .
V: TRBV6-1
J: TRBJ1-3
D: .
length: 13

CDR3: CAIGGPRSNTGELFF
DNA: TGTGCCATCGGGGGACCCAGATCGAACACCGGGGAGCTGTTTTTT
size: .
V: TRBV10-3
J: TRBJ2-2
D: .
length: 15

CDR3: CASSDFSANHYEQYF
DNA: TGTGCCAGCAGTGATTTCTCGGCGAATCACTACGAGCAGTACTTC
size: once
V: TRBV6-1
J: TRBJ2-7
D: .
length: 15

CDR3: CASSFSSGSTDTQYF
DNA: TGTGCCAGCAGTTTTTCTAGCGGAAGCACAGATACGCAGTATTTT
size: .
V: TRBV27
J: TRBJ2-3
D: TRBD2
length: 15

CDR3: CASSYQLRSKNIQYF
DNA: TGTGCCAGCAGCTATCAACTCAGGTCGAAAAACATTCAGTACTTC
size: .
V: TRBV5-4
J: TRBJ2-4
D: .
length: 15

CDR3: CASSEFGTANSPLHF
DNA: TGTGCCAGCAGTGAATTTGGGACAGCTAATTCACCCCTCCACTTT
size: .
V: TRBV6-1
J: TRBJ1-6
D: TRBD1
length: 15

CDR3: CAARAGNSYEQYF
DNA: TGTGCTGCCCGGGCAGGCAATTCCTACGAGCAGTACTTC
size: .
V: TRBV6-5
J: TRBJ2-7
D: .
length: 13

CDR3: CASSESRNYEQYF
DNA: TGTGCCAGCAGTGAGTCCCGAAACTACGAGCAGTACTTC
size: .
V: TRBV6-5
J: TRBJ2-7
D: .
length: 13

CDR3: CASSLSGQGGGETQYF
DNA: TGTGCCAGCAGCCTGTCCGGACAGGGCGGTGGAGAGACCCAGTACTTC
size: .
V: TRBV5-4
J: TRBJ2-5
D: TRBD1
length: 16

CDR3: CSVGSPRAEQYF
DNA: TGCAGCGTTGGAAGCCCAAGGGCCGAGCAGTACTTC
size: .
V: TRBV29-1
J: TRBJ2-7
D: .
length: 12

CDR3: CATSVPGAVYEQYF
DNA: TGTGCCACCTCGGTCCCGGGGGCGGTTTACGAGCAGTACTTC
size: .
V: TRBV6-1
J: TRBJ2-7
D: .
length: 14

CDR3: CASSLTSFTEAFF
DNA: TGTGCCAGCAGTTTAACTTCTTTCACTGAAGCTTTCTTT
size: .
V: TRBV28
J: TRBJ1-1
D: .
length: 13

CDR3: CASRTALSGANVLTF
DNA: TGTGCCAGCAGAACAGCGCTCTCTGGGGCCAACGTCCTGACTTTC
size: few
V: TRBV6-5
J: TRBJ2-6
D: .
length: 15

CDR3: CASSKGLPYEQYF
DNA: TGCGCCAGCAGTAAGGGACTCCCCTACGAGCAGTACTTC
size: .
V: TRBV10-1
J: TRBJ2-7
D: .
length: 13

CDR3: CASSSRTDSYEQYF
DNA: TGTGCCAGTAGTAGCAGGACAGACTCCTACGAGCAGTACTTC
size: .
V: TRBV19
J: TRBJ2-7
D: .
length: 14

CDR3: CASSSGLYQQYF
DNA: TGTGCCAGCAGCTCCGGACTCTACCAGCAGTACTTC
size: .
V: TRBV11-2
J: TRBJ2-7
D: .
length: 12

CDR3: CASSEFPGQGSPLHF
DNA: TGTGCCAGCAGTGAATTCCCCGGACAGGGCTCACCCCTCCACTTT
size: .
V: TRBV25-1
J: TRBJ1-6
D: TRBD1
length: 15

CDR3: CASSADRGRIGKLFF
DNA: TGTGCCAGCAGCGCGGACAGGGGGCGCATTGGGAAACTGTTTTTT
size: .
V: TRBV14
J: TRBJ1-4
D: TRBD1
length: 15

CDR3: CASRLAGATSYEQYF
DNA: TGTGCCAGCAGACTAGCGGGAGCGACCTCCTACGAGCAGTACTTC
size: .
V: TRBV28
J: TRBJ2-7
D: TRBD2
length: 15

CDR3: CASGPKPYQPQHF
DNA: TGTGCCAGCGGTCCGAAACCCTATCAGCCCCAGCATTTT
size: .
V: TRBV6-1
J: TRBJ1-5
D: .
length: 13

CDR3: CASSPQSQIGELFF
DNA: TGTGCCAGCTCACCACAATCGCAGATCGGGGAGCTGTTTTTT
size: .
V: TRBV18
J: TRBJ2-2
D: .
length: 14

CDR3: CASGRQNYGYTF
DNA: TGTGCCAGCGGCCGACAGAACTATGGCTACACCTTC
size: .
V: TRBV6-5
J: TRBJ1-2
D: .
length: 12

CDR3: CASSLTQGDNSPLHF
DNA: TGTGCCAGCAGCTTAACACAGGGCGATAATTCACCCCTCCACTTT
size: .
V: TRBV7-2
J: TRBJ1-6
D: .
length: 15

CDR3: CASSWGRTSSYEQYF
DNA: TGTGCCAGCAGCTGGGGCCGAACGAGCTCCTACGAGCAGTACTTC
size: .
V: TRBV7-9
J: TRBJ2-7
D: .
length: 15

CDR3: CASSPEGLAGLNSYEQYF
DNA: TGCGCCAGCAGCCCCGAGGGACTAGCGGGACTGAACTCCTACGAGCAGTACTTC
size: .
V: TRBV5-1
J: TRBJ2-7
D: TRBD2
length: 18

CDR3: CASSVEGGHGDTQYF
DNA: TGTGCCAGCAGCGTAGAGGGGGGGCATGGAGATACGCAGTATTTT
size: .
V: TRBV9
J: TRBJ2-3
D: .
length: 15

CDR3: CASSTTDGADTQYF
DNA: TGCGCCAGCAGTACGACAGATGGGGCAGATACGCAGTATTTT
size: .
V: TRBV10-2
J: TRBJ2-3
D: .
length: 14